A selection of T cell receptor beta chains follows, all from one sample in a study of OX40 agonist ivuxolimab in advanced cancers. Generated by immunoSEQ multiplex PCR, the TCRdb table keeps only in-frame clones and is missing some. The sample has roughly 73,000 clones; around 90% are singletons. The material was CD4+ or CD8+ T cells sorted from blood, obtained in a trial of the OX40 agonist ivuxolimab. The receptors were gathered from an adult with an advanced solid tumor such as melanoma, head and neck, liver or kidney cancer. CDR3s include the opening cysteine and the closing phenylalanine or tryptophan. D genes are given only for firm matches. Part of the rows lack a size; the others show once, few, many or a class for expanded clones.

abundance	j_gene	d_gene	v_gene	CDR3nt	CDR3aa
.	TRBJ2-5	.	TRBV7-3	TGTGCCAGCAGCATCACTAACCAAGAGACCCAGTACTTC	CASSITNQETQYF
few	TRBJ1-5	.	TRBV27	TGTGCCAGCAGTTTATCCGGGGGCGGTTCCGGTCAGCCCCAGCATTTT	CASSLSGGGSGQPQHF
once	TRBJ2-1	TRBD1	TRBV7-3	TGTGCCAGCAGCTCCACCGGGACAGGGATGAATGAGCAGTTCTTC	CASSSTGTGMNEQFF
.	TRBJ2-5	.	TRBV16	TGTGCCAGCAGCCAATTTTTGACGGAGACCCAGTACTTC	CASSQFLTETQYF
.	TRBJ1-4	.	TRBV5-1	TGCGCCAGCAGCTTGAGGGGGGGAAGTAATGAAAAACTGTTTTTT	CASSLRGGSNEKLFF
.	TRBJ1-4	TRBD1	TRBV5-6	TGTGCCAGCAGCTTCGACAGGGGGCTAGGGGAAAAACTGTTTTTT	CASSFDRGLGEKLFF
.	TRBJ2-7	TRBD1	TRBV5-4	TGTGCCAGCAGCTTGTTAGGGACAGGGTCCTACGAGCAGTACTTC	CASSLLGTGSYEQYF
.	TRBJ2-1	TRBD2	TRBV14	TGTGCCAGCAGCAGAGCGGGAGGGCTCAATGAGCAGTTCTTC	CASSRAGGLNEQFF
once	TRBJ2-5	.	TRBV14	TGTGCCAGCAGCCCTGACTTGGAAGAGACCCAGTACTTC	CASSPDLEETQYF
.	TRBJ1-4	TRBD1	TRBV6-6	TGTGCCAGCAGTTACGGGGACAGCTCTAATGAAAAACTGTTTTTT	CASSYGDSSNEKLFF
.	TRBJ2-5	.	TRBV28	TGTGCCAGCAGTTCCCCAGGGGTCCCTGGACCAGAGACCCAGTACTTC	CASSSPGVPGPETQYF
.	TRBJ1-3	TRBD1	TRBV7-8	TGTGCCAGCAGCTCTTCCGGGACAGGGGGCGGAAACACCATATATTTT	CASSSSGTGGGNTIYF
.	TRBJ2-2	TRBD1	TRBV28	TGTGCCAGCAGGGGACAGGGGTCGATCGGGGAGCTGTTTTTT	CASRGQGSIGELFF
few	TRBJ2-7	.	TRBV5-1	TGCGCCAGCAGCTCCCTCTACGAGCAGTACTTC	CASSSLYEQYF
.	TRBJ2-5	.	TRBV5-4	TGTGCCAGCAGCTTGGCGGGGGAAGAAGAGACCCAGTACTTC	CASSLAGEEETQYF
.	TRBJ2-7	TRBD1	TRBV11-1	TGTGCCAGCAGTACCGGGACAGGGTTCTACGAGCAGTACTTC	CASSTGTGFYEQYF
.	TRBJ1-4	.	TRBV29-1	TGCAGCGTTGGTGGAAATGAAAAACTGTTTTTT	CSVGGNEKLFF
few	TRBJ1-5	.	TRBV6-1	TGTGCCAGCAGTGAAAATCAGCCCCAGCATTTT	CASSENQPQHF